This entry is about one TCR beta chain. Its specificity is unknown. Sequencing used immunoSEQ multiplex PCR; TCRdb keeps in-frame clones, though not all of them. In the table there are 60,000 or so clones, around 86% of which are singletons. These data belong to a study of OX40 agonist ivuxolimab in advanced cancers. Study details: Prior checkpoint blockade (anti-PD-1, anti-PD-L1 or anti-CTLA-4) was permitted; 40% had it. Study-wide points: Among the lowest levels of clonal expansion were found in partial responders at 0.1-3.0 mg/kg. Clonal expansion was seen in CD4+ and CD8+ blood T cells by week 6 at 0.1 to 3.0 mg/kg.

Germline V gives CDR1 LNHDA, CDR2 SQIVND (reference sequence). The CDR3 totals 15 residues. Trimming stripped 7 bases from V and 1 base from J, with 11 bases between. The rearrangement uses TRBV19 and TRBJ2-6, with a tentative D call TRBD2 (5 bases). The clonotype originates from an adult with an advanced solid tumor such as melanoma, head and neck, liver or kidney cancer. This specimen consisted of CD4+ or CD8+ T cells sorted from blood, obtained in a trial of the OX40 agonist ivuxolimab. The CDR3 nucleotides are TGTGCCAGTACCGAGGGTGTTTCTGGGGCCAACGTCCTGACTTTC. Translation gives CASTEGVSGANVLTF.